These 13 T cell receptor beta chains were sequenced from one sample in a study of cytomegalovirus exposure and HLA in healthy donors. In the PCR, 60 Vbeta and 13 Jbeta primers were used. The assay was immunoSEQ multiplex PCR, and TCRdb's table has in-frame clones only and misses some. The table lists around 180,000 clones, more than 85% of them singletons. What was sequenced was PBMCs. All receptors come from a girl under three years old in good health and CMV-seronegative.

The V call is TRBV19, the J call TRBJ1-1, with 8 positions matching TRBD1. The CDR3 consists of 16 residues. CDR1 is LNHDA and CDR2 is SQIVND in the germline V gene (reference sequence). After removal of 4 bases from V and 2 bases from J, the junction contained 9 bases not matched to a gene. The CDR3 DNA sequence: TGTGCCAGTAGTACGGACAGGGCGACCCCAAACACTGAAGCTTTCTTT. Residues: CASSTDRATPNTEAFF. Drawing the rest from reference TRBV19 and TRBJ1-1, the complete variable domain is DGGITQSPKYLFRKEGQNVTLSCEQNLNHDAMYWYRQDPGQGLRLIYYSQIVNDFQKGDIAEGYSVSREKKESFPLTVTSAQKNPTAFYLCASSTDRATPNTEAFFGQGTRLTVV.

This chain uses TRBV7-5 with TRBJ1-1; the D call in the table, TRBD1, was not verified against the DNA. TRBV7-5 is termed a pseudogene. The CDR3 extends over 16 amino acids. The CDR3 is CVRSPRQGIRNTEAFF. The DNA for the CDR3 is TGTGTCAGAAGCCCACGACAGGGAATAAGGAACACTGAAGCTTTCTTT.

The rearrangement uses TRBV6-5 and TRBJ1-1; D is perhaps TRBD1 (5 bases). Germline lookup yields CDR1 MNHEY and CDR2 SVGAGI. The CDR3 length is 12 residues. CDR3 sequence (DNA): TGTGGGGGGGGGTTGGGGAACACTGAAGCTTTCTTT. It translates to CGGGLGNTEAFF.

This chain connects TRBV29-1 to TRBJ2-1, with 9 bases fitting TRBD1. CDR1 is SQVTM and CDR2 is ANQGSEA in the germline V gene. Trimming removed 4 bases from V and 10 bases from J; junction bases left unmatched: 5. The CDR3 contains 12 residues. CDR3 sequence: CSVGGDRDEQFF. The CDR3, as DNA: TGCAGCGTTGGAGGGGACAGGGACGAGCAGTTCTTC.

V and J are TRBV6-5 and TRBJ1-1, with D perhaps matching TRBD1 (6 bases). The CDR3 covers 16 residues. With 3 bases removed from V and 0 bases from J, the gap between germline ends came to 14 bases. CDR1 MNHEY and CDR2 SVGAGI come from the germline V gene. The CDR3 coding sequence is TGTGCCAGCAGTTATTTCTCAGGGGTGCTGAACACTGAAGCTTTCTTT. This gives the protein CASSYFSGVLNTEAFF.

The chain links TRBV18 to TRBJ1-1; the D gene is possibly TRBD1 (5 bases). Trimming took 1 base from V and 5 from J, leaving 14 bases between them. Germline V CDR1 and CDR2: KGHSH, LQKENI. The length of the CDR3 is 15 residues. The CDR3 spells CASSPLARAETEAFF. The CDR3 DNA reads TGTGCCAGCTCACCACTCGCCAGGGCCGAAACTGAAGCTTTCTTT.

The chain carries TRBV9 and TRBJ2-5; TRBD2 matches at 8 bases. The germline CDR1 and CDR2 sequences are SGDLS and YYNGEE. V lost 3 bases to trimming and J lost 4 bases; unmatched junction nucleotides: 11. This CDR3 has 16 residues. The CDR3 nucleotides read TGTGCCAGCAGCGCACTCGGGGCGGGGGGACGAGAGACCCAGTACTTC. Translated, it gives CASSALGAGGRETQYF.

J is TRBJ2-2 and V is TRBV7-8; TRBD2 aligns across 9 bases. After removal of 5 bases from V and 3 bases from J, the junction contained 7 bases not matched to a gene. This CDR3 is built from 16 residues. Germline CDR1 reads SGHVS; CDR2 reads FQNEAQ. For the CDR3, the DNA is TGTGCCAGCAGCCATACCGGGACTAGCCACACCGGGGAGCTGTTTTTT. It is translated as CASSHTGTSHTGELFF.

V and J are TRBV9 and TRBJ1-1; maybe TRBD1 (5 bases). This CDR3 has 17 amino acids. V shed 4 bases and J shed 1 base, with 20 bases lying between them. Germline V gene sequence: CDR1 SGDLS, CDR2 YYNGEE. CDR3 bases: TGTGCCAGCAGCCTCCCAACAAACGGGGGGGGGAACACTGAAGCTTTCTTT. It is translated as CASSLPTNGGGNTEAFF.

This chain joins TRBV6-5 and TRBJ1-1; D may be TRBD1 (6 bases). The germline gives CDR1 MNHEY, CDR2 SVGAGI. V was pared by 10 bases and J by 4 bases, with 13 bases between. CDR3 length equals 12 residues. The CDR3 loop is CATKQGFTEAFF. DNA of the CDR3: TGTGCCACCAAGCAGGGGTTCACTGAAGCTTTCTTT.

This rearrangement joins TRBV7-2 to TRBJ2-1; 8 bases align to TRBD2. V lost 3 bases, J lost 4 bases, and 5 bases stayed unmatched. The germline CDR1 and CDR2 sequences are SGHTA and FQGNSA. The CDR3 is 15 residues long. CDR3 loop: CASSFTSGSYNEQFF. CDR3 coding DNA: TGTGCCAGCAGCTTCACTAGCGGATCTTACAATGAGCAGTTCTTC.

The chain links TRBV11-3 to TRBJ2-3; no clear D. This CDR3 region has 12 residues. From germline, CDR1 is SGHNT and CDR2 YENEEA. The ends were cut back, 2 bases at V and 4 bases at J, with 4 bases in the middle. The CDR3 loop is CASSLTSDTQYF. The CDR3 region has the DNA TGTGCCAGCAGCTTAACTTCAGATACGCAGTATTTT.

This clone was detected only once. Germline is not matched at one junction end, which may reflect a read error. The gene calls are TRBV7-9 and TRBJ2-7; 8 positions match TRBD1. This CDR3 region has 16 residues. Germline CDR1 is SEHNR and CDR2 is FQNEAQ (reference sequence). CDR3 loop: CSSSHGQGGITYEQYF. CDR3 DNA: TGTTCCAGCAGCCACGGACAGGGTGGTATTACCTACGAGCAGTACTTC.